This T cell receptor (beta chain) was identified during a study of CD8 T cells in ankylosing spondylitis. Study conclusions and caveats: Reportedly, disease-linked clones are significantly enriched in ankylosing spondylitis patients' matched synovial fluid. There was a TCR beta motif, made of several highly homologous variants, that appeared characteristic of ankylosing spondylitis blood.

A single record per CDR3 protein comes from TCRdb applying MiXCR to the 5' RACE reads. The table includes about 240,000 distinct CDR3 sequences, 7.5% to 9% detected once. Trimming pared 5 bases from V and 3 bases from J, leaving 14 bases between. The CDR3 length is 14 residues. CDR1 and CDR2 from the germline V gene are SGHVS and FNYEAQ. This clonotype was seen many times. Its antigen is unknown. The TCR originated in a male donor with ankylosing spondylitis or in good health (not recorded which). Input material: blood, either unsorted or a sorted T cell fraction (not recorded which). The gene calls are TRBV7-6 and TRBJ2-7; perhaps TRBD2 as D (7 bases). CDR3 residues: CASSAGGGHYEQYF. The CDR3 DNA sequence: TGTGCCAGCAGCGCTGGGGGGGGCCACTACGAGCAGTACTTC.